These T cell receptor beta chains were read from a single sample in a study of blood T cell repertoires in COVID-19. TCRdb's table, derived via immunoSEQ multiplex PCR, lists solely in-frame clones and lacks some. The sample includes hundreds of thousands of clones, approximately 88% of them seen just once. The specimen sequenced was PBMCs or T cells enriched from blood (not recorded which). Receptor source: a woman aged 18-30 years who had recovered from COVID-19. Each CDR3 is given with its conserved first and last residue. D genes are given only for firm matches. For some rows the clone size is stated as once, few or many, or as a class when expanded; others skip it.

abundance	d_gene	v_gene	j_gene	CDR3aa	CDR3nt
once	TRBD1	TRBV6-2/TRBV6-3	TRBJ2-5	CASSQQGAVQETQYF	TGTGCCAGCAGCCAACAGGGGGCGGTCCAAGAGACCCAGTACTTC
-	-	TRBV28	TRBJ1-4	CASSSSALVRANEKLFF	TGTGCCAGCAGTTCTAGCGCGCTGGTTAGGGCTAATGAAAAACTGTTTTTT
-	TRBD1	TRBV11-2	TRBJ2-7	CASSIMGQVASYEQYF	TGTGCCAGCAGTATCATGGGACAGGTCGCATCCTACGAGCAGTACTTC
-	-	TRBV6-5	TRBJ1-4	CASSFRPHPNEKLFF	TGTGCCAGCAGTTTCAGGCCCCACCCTAATGAAAAACTGTTTTTT
-	-	TRBV5-4	TRBJ2-1	CASSPGGAGRSYNEQFF	TGTGCCAGCAGCCCAGGCGGGGCAGGGCGCTCCTACAATGAGCAGTTCTTC
-	-	TRBV6-7	TRBJ1-4	CASSLTSANEKLFF	TGTGCCAGCAGTTTGACTTCGGCTAATGAAAAACTGTTTTTT
-	-	TRBV28	TRBJ2-6	CASSRPQGANVLTF	TGTGCCAGCAGCCGCCCTCAGGGGGCCAACGTCCTGACTTTC
-	TRBD2	TRBV4-2	TRBJ2-2	CASSPGGAYTGELFF	TGTGCCAGCAGCCCCGGGGGGGCCTACACCGGGGAGCTGTTTTTT
-	TRBD1	TRBV3-1/TRBV3-2	TRBJ1-5	CASSQTTGIPPQHF	TGTGCCAGCAGCCAAACGACAGGGATCCCGCCCCAGCATTTT
-	TRBD1	TRBV6-2/TRBV6-3	TRBJ1-1	CASSYLPGQGPNTEAFF	TGTGCCAGCAGTTACCTTCCGGGACAGGGGCCGAACACTGAAGCTTTCTTT
-	-	TRBV7-2	TRBJ1-1	CASRAAAEAFF	TGTGCCAGCAGGGCCGCGGCTGAAGCTTTCTTT
-	TRBD2	TRBV19	TRBJ2-5	CASSMGAGVWETQYF	TGTGCCAGTAGTATGGGAGCGGGAGTGTGGGAGACCCAGTACTTC
-	TRBD1	TRBV2	TRBJ1-2	CASKDRGRYNINYGYTF	TGTGCCAGCAAGGACAGGGGGCGATATAACATAAACTATGGCTACACCTTC
-	TRBD1	TRBV10-2	TRBJ2-1	CASRKTGTVYNEQFF	TGCGCCAGCAGAAAAACCGGGACAGTATACAATGAGCAGTTCTTC
few	-	TRBV19	TRBJ1-2	CASSRPEGPYGYTF	TGTGCCAGTAGTCGACCGGAGGGCCCCTATGGCTACACCTTC
-	-	TRBV7-9	TRBJ1-1	CASSSQGVYTEAFF	TGTGCCAGCAGCTCACAGGGCGTTTACACTGAAGCTTTCTTT
-	TRBD1	TRBV14	TRBJ1-2	CATSRGPNYGYTF	TGTGCCACCTCAAGGGGGCCGAACTATGGCTACACCTTC
once	TRBD1	TRBV7-9	TRBJ1-1	CASSFGETTGARNTEAFF	TGTGCCAGCAGCTTTGGTGAAACGACAGGGGCTCGGAACACTGAAGCTTTCTTT
-	-	TRBV9	TRBJ1-6	CASSVGAYETSPLHF	TGTGCCAGCAGCGTAGGGGCATACGAAACTTCACCCCTCCACTTT
few	TRBD1	TRBV30	TRBJ1-2	CAWFDWSGQGLYGYTF	TGTGCCTGGTTCGACTGGTCGGGACAGGGCCTCTATGGCTACACCTTC
once	TRBD2	TRBV28	TRBJ2-1	CASSSLILAGGYNEQFF	TGTGCCAGCAGTTCCCTCATCCTAGCGGGGGGGTACAATGAGCAGTTCTTC
once	-	TRBV7-2	TRBJ1-4	CASSSLGATNEKLFF	TGTGCCAGCAGCTCCCTGGGAGCAACTAATGAAAAACTGTTTTTT
-	-	TRBV10-2	TRBJ2-1	CASHPGVPQYNEQFF	TGCGCCAGCCATCCCGGGGTGCCCCAGTACAATGAGCAGTTCTTC
few	TRBD1	TRBV2	TRBJ1-2	CAGQGSYGYTF	TGTGCCGGACAGGGGTCCTATGGCTACACCTTC
-	TRBD1	TRBV5-3	TRBJ2-3	CARSLVGPGDRGTTDTQYF	TGTGCCAGAAGCTTGGTCGGGCCGGGGGACAGGGGCACGACAGATACGCAGTATTTT
-	TRBD1	TRBV7-2	TRBJ1-5	CASRLQGATGQPQHF	TGTGCCAGCCGATTACAGGGGGCGACGGGTCAGCCCCAGCATTTT
-	-	TRBV9	TRBJ1-3	CASSPRRGGSGNTIYF	TGTGCCAGCAGCCCTCGTCGGGGGGGCTCTGGAAACACCATATATTTT